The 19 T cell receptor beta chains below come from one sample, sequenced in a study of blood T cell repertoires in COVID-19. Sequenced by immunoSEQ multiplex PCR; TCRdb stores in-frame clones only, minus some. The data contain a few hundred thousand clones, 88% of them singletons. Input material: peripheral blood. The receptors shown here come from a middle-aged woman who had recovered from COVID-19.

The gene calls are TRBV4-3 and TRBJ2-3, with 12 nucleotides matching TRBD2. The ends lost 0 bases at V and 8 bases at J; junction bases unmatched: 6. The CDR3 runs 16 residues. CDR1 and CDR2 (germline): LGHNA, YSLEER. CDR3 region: CASSQDWASGRVTQYF. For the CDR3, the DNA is TGCGCCAGCAGCCAAGATTGGGCTAGCGGGAGGGTTACGCAGTATTTT.

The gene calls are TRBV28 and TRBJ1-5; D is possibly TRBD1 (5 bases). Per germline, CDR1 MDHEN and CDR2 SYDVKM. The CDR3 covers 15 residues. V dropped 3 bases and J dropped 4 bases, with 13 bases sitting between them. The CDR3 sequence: CASSLIGGENQPQHF. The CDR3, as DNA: TGTGCCAGCAGTTTGATCGGGGGTGAGAATCAGCCCCAGCATTTT.

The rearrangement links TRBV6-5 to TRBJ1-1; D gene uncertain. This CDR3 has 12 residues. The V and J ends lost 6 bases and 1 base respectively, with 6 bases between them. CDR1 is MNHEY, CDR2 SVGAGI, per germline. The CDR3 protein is CASRAGNTEAFF. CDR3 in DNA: TGTGCCAGCAGGGCGGGGAACACTGAAGCTTTCTTT.

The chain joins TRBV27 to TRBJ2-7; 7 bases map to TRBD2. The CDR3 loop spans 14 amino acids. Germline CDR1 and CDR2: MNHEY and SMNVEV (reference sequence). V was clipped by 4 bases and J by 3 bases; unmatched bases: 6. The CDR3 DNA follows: TGTGCCAGCAGTTGGGGGGGTAACCTCTACGAGCAGTACTTC. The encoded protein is CASSWGGNLYEQYF.

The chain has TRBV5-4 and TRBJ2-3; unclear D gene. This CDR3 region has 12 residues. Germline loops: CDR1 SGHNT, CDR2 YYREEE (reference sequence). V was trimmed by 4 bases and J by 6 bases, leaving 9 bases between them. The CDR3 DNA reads TGTGCCAGCAGCGGCGGCCGGGATACGCAGTATTTT. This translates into CASSGGRDTQYF. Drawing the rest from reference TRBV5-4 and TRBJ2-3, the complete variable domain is ETGVTQSPTHLIKTRGQQVTLRCSSQSGHNTVSWYQQALGQGPQFIFQYYREEENGRGNFPPRFSGLQFPNYSSELNVNALELDDSALYLCASSGGRDTQYFGPGTRLTVL.

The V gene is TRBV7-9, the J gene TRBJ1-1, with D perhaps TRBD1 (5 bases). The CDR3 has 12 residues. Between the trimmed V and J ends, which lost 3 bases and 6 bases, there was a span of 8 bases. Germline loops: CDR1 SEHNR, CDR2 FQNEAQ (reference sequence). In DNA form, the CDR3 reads TGTGCCAGCAGCTTGATGGGGCCTGAAGCTTTCTTT. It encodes CASSLMGPEAFF. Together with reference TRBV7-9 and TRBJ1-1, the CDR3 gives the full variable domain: DTGVSQNPRHKITKRGQNVTFRCDPISEHNRLYWYRQTLGQGPEFLTYFQNEAQLEKSRLLSDRFSAERPKGSFSTLEIQRTEQGDSAMYLCASSLMGPEAFFGQGTRLTVV.

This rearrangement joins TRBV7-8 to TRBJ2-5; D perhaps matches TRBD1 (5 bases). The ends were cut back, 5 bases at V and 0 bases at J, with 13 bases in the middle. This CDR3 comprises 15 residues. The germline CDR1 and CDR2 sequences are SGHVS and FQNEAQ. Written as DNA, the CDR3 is TGTGCCAGCAGCCCAGGGTGGCTATACCAAGAGACCCAGTACTTC. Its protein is CASSPGWLYQETQYF.

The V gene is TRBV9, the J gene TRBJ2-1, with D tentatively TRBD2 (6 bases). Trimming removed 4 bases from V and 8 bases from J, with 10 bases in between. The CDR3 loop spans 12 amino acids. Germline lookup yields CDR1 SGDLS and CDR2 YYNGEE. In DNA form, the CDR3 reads TGTGCCAGCAGCCCCCGGGAGTATGAGCAGTTCTTC. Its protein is CASSPREYEQFF. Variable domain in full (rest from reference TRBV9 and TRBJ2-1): DSGVTQTPKHLITATGQRVTLRCSPRSGDLSVYWYQQSLDQGLQFLIQYYNGEERAKGNILERFSAQQFPDLHSELNLSSLELGDSALYFCASSPREYEQFFGPGTRLTVL.

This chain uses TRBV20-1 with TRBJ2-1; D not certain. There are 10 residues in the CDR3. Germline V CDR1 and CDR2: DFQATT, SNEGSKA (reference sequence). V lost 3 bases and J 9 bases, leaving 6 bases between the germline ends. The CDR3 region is CSASFPEQFF. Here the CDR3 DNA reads TGCAGTGCTAGCTTCCCTGAGCAGTTCTTC.

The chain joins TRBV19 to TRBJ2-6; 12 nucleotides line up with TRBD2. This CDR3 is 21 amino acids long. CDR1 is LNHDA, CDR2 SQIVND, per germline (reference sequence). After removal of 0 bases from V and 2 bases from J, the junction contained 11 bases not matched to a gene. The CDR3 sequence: CASSIDGPRLAGAPGANVLTF. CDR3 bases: TGTGCCAGTAGTATAGATGGTCCCAGACTAGCGGGGGCCCCTGGGGCCAACGTCCTGACTTTC.

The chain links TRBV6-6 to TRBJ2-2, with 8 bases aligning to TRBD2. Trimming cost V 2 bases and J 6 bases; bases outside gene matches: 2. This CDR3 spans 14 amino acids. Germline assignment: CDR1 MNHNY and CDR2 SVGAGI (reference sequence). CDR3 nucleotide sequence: TGTGCCAGCAGTTACCGAGCGGGAGCCGGGGAGCTGTTTTTT. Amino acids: CASSYRAGAGELFF.

CDR3: CATSDPGQGNEQYF. DNA of the CDR3: TGTGCCACCAGTGACCCGGGACAGGGGAACGAGCAGTACTTC. The chain carries TRBV24-1 and TRBJ2-7; 10 positions match TRBD1. The CDR3 covers 14 residues. Germline CDR1 KGHDR, CDR2 SFDVKD. The trim removed 4 bases at V and 5 bases at J, leaving 4 bases unmatched.

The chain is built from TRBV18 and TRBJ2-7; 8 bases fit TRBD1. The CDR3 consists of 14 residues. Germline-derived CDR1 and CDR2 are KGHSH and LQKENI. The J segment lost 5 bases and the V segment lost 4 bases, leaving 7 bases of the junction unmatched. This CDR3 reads CASSQRQGRDEQYF. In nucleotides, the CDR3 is TGTGCCAGCTCACAACGACAGGGGCGCGACGAGCAGTACTTC.

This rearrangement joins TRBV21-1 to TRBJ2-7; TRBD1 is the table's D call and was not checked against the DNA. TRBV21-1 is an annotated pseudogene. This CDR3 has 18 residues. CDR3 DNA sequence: TGTGCCAGCAGAACGGGACAGGGCATGATCTCCAGCTCCTACGAGCAGTACTTC. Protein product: CASRTGQGMISSSYEQYF.

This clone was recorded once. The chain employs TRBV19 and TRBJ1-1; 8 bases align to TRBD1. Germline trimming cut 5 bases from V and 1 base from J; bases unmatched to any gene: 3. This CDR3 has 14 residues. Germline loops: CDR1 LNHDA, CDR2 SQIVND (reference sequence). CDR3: CASSPGTGNTEAFF. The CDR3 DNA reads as TGTGCCAGTAGTCCCGGGACAGGGAACACTGAAGCTTTCTTT.

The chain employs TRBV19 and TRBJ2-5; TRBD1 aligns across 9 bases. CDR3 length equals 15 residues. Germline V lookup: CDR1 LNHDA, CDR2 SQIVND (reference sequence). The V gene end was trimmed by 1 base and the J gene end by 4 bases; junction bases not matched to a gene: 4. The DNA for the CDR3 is TGTGCCAGTAGTATAGGCAGACAGGGGGGAGAGACCCAGTACTTC. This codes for CASSIGRQGGETQYF.

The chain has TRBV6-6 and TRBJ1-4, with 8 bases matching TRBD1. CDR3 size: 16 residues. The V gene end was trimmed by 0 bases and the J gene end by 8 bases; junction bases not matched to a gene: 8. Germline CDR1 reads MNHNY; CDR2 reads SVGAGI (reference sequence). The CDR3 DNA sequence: TGTGCCAGCAGTTACTCCCAGGGGGCCTTGGAGGAAAAACTGTTTTTT. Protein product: CASSYSQGALEEKLFF.

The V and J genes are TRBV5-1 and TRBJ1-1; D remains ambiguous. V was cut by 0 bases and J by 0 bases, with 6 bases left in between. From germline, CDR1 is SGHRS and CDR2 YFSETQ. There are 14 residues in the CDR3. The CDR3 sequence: CASSLGPMNTEAFF. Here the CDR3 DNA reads TGCGCCAGCAGCTTGGGCCCTATGAACACTGAAGCTTTCTTT.

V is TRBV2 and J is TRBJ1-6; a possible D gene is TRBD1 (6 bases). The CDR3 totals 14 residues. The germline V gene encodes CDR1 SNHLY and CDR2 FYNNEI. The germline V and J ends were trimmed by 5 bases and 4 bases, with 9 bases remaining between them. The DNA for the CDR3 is TGTGCCAGCAGTAACGGACAGTATAATTCACCCCTCCACTTT. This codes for CASSNGQYNSPLHF.